This is a list of T cell receptor beta chains from one sample in a study of blood T cells in healthy people across ages. Each CDR3 protein is one row after TCRdb ran MiXCR on the 5' RACE reads. Of about a million distinct CDR3 sequences listed, approximately 49% are singletons. The sequenced sample was blood. Source of these receptors: a man aged 30 to 39 in good health. The CDR3 runs from the conserved cysteine through the conserved F or W. Each record gives: V gene, J gene, D gene, clone size, CDR3 protein, CDR3 DNA. A D gene is named only where the DNA matches it firmly. Clone size is not always given. Where it is, it says once, few, many or a class for expanded clones.

v_call: TRBV11-1
j_call: TRBJ1-1
d_call: .
clone_size: .
cdr3_aa: CASSLAAELNTEAFF
cdr3_nt: TGTGCCAGCAGCTTAGCTGCCGAGCTAAACACTGAAGCTTTCTTT

v_call: TRBV6-2/TRBV6-3
j_call: TRBJ2-5
d_call: TRBD1
clone_size: few
cdr3_aa: CATDRGSETQYF
cdr3_nt: TGTGCCACCGACAGGGGGTCAGAGACCCAGTACTTC

v_call: TRBV27
j_call: TRBJ1-3
d_call: .
clone_size: .
cdr3_aa: CASSPGASPRNTIYF
cdr3_nt: TGTGCCAGCAGTCCCGGCGCCAGCCCGAGAAACACCATATATTTT

v_call: TRBV29-1
j_call: TRBJ2-7
d_call: TRBD1
clone_size: .
cdr3_aa: CSVDPLGTGSHEQYF
cdr3_nt: TGCAGCGTGGATCCTCTTGGGACAGGGAGCCACGAGCAGTACTTC

v_call: TRBV4-1
j_call: TRBJ1-2
d_call: .
clone_size: .
cdr3_aa: CASSQERQYGYTF
cdr3_nt: TGCGCCAGCAGCCAAGAACGACAGTATGGCTACACCTTC

v_call: TRBV2
j_call: TRBJ2-7
d_call: .
clone_size: .
cdr3_aa: CASTDPRTAPSYEQYF
cdr3_nt: TGTGCCAGCACCGATCCTAGGACGGCCCCTTCCTACGAGCAGTACTTC

v_call: TRBV9
j_call: TRBJ2-7
d_call: .
clone_size: .
cdr3_aa: CASSVEAGDSYEQYF
cdr3_nt: TGTGCCAGCAGCGTAGAAGCCGGGGACTCCTACGAGCAGTACTTC

v_call: TRBV28
j_call: TRBJ2-3
d_call: .
clone_size: many
cdr3_aa: CASRGYGTDTQYF
cdr3_nt: TGTGCCAGCCGGGGCTACGGCACAGATACGCAGTATTTT

v_call: TRBV20-1
j_call: TRBJ2-7
d_call: .
clone_size: .
cdr3_aa: CSASPGGLTYEQYF
cdr3_nt: TGCAGTGCTAGTCCCGGGGGCCTTACCTACGAGCAGTACTTC

v_call: TRBV9
j_call: TRBJ2-2
d_call: TRBD2
clone_size: .
cdr3_aa: CASSVEALAGGSTGELFF
cdr3_nt: TGTGCCAGCAGCGTAGAGGCACTAGCGGGGGGGAGCACCGGGGAGCTGTTTTTT

v_call: TRBV20-1
j_call: TRBJ1-1
d_call: .
clone_size: few
cdr3_aa: CSAEETMNTEAFF
cdr3_nt: TGCAGTGCTGAGGAGACAATGAACACTGAAGCTTTCTTT

v_call: TRBV6-2/TRBV6-3
j_call: TRBJ1-5
d_call: TRBD1
clone_size: few
cdr3_aa: CASSYRDRGDQPQHF
cdr3_nt: TGTGCCAGCAGTTACCGCGACAGGGGGGATCAGCCCCAGCATTTT

v_call: TRBV2
j_call: TRBJ1-6
d_call: TRBD1
clone_size: .
cdr3_aa: CASSDGQGISPLHF
cdr3_nt: TGTGCCAGCAGTGACGGACAGGGAATTTCACCCCTCCACTTT

v_call: TRBV3-1
j_call: TRBJ1-1
d_call: .
clone_size: .
cdr3_aa: CASSYMGGKNTEAFF
cdr3_nt: TGTGCCAGCAGCTACATGGGGGGGAAGAACACTGAAGCTTTCTTT

v_call: TRBV6-1
j_call: TRBJ1-1
d_call: TRBD1
clone_size: .
cdr3_aa: CAGQTGGNTEAFF
cdr3_nt: TGTGCCGGCCAGACAGGGGGCAACACTGAAGCTTTCTTT

v_call: TRBV7-2
j_call: TRBJ2-7
d_call: .
clone_size: .
cdr3_aa: CASSLAIPPKGEQYF
cdr3_nt: TGTGCCAGCAGCTTAGCTATACCGCCTAAAGGCGAGCAGTACTTC

v_call: TRBV28
j_call: TRBJ1-6
d_call: TRBD1
clone_size: .
cdr3_aa: CASSRRGQDSPLHF
cdr3_nt: TGTGCCAGCAGCCGTCGGGGACAGGATTCACCCCTCCACTTT

v_call: TRBV12-3/TRBV12-4
j_call: TRBJ2-2
d_call: TRBD2
clone_size: .
cdr3_aa: CASSFSGGAGTGELFF
cdr3_nt: TGTGCCAGCAGTTTTAGCGGGGGGGCCGGCACCGGGGAGCTGTTTTTT

v_call: TRBV29-1
j_call: TRBJ2-3
d_call: TRBD1
clone_size: .
cdr3_aa: CSLLPGGTDTQYF
cdr3_nt: TGCAGCCTATTGCCAGGGGGAACAGATACGCAGTATTTT

v_call: TRBV28
j_call: TRBJ2-3
d_call: TRBD2
clone_size: few
cdr3_aa: CASSTRGYRTDTQYF
cdr3_nt: TGTGCCAGCAGTACGCGGGGGTACCGCACAGATACGCAGTATTTT

v_call: TRBV9
j_call: TRBJ2-7
d_call: TRBD1
clone_size: .
cdr3_aa: CASSLGQGYFYEQYF
cdr3_nt: TGTGCCAGCAGCCTCGGACAGGGATACTTTTACGAGCAGTACTTC

v_call: TRBV24-1
j_call: TRBJ2-1
d_call: TRBD2
clone_size: few
cdr3_aa: CATSPSSGGLYNEQFF
cdr3_nt: TGTGCCACCAGTCCCAGTAGCGGGGGGCTCTACAATGAGCAGTTCTTC

v_call: TRBV20-1
j_call: TRBJ1-1
d_call: TRBD1
clone_size: .
cdr3_aa: CSAGPGQGTGTEAFF
cdr3_nt: TGCAGTGCTGGACCGGGACAGGGGACGGGCACTGAAGCTTTCTTT

v_call: TRBV4-1
j_call: TRBJ2-2
d_call: .
clone_size: .
cdr3_aa: CASSQGGETGELFF
cdr3_nt: TGCGCCAGCAGCCAAGGGGGGGAAACCGGGGAGCTGTTTTTT

v_call: TRBV3-1
j_call: TRBJ2-6
d_call: .
clone_size: .
cdr3_aa: CATQEGANVLTF
cdr3_nt: TGTGCCACCCAAGAAGGGGCCAACGTCCTGACTTTC

v_call: TRBV29-1
j_call: TRBJ2-3
d_call: .
clone_size: .
cdr3_aa: CSGQSTDTQYF
cdr3_nt: TGCAGCGGCCAAAGCACAGATACGCAGTATTTT

v_call: TRBV7-2
j_call: TRBJ1-6
d_call: .
clone_size: .
cdr3_aa: CASSPAGSPISPLHF
cdr3_nt: TGTGCCAGCAGCCCAGCGGGCAGTCCAATTTCACCCCTCCACTTT

v_call: TRBV7-2
j_call: TRBJ2-1
d_call: TRBD1
clone_size: .
cdr3_aa: CASSSKGQIYNEQFF
cdr3_nt: TGTGCCAGCAGCTCAAAGGGACAGATTTACAATGAGCAGTTCTTC

v_call: TRBV12-5
j_call: TRBJ2-3
d_call: .
clone_size: .
cdr3_aa: CASGWNLGLPPDTQYF
cdr3_nt: TGTGCTAGTGGTTGGAACCTCGGACTGCCACCAGATACGCAGTATTTT

v_call: TRBV27
j_call: TRBJ2-7
d_call: .
clone_size: .
cdr3_aa: CASSPGSLYEQYF
cdr3_nt: TGTGCCAGCAGTCCAGGGTCCCTATACGAGCAGTACTTC

v_call: TRBV29-1
j_call: TRBJ1-2
d_call: .
clone_size: few
cdr3_aa: CSVTVGNYGYTF
cdr3_nt: TGCAGCGTCACAGTAGGGAACTATGGCTACACCTTC

v_call: TRBV7-9
j_call: TRBJ1-4
d_call: .
clone_size: .
cdr3_aa: CASSFGTEKLFF
cdr3_nt: TGTGCCAGCAGCTTTGGTACCGAAAAACTGTTTTTT

v_call: TRBV6-5
j_call: TRBJ2-7
d_call: TRBD1
clone_size: .
cdr3_aa: CASSPRTGLSYEQYF
cdr3_nt: TGTGCCAGCAGTCCCAGGACAGGATTGTCCTACGAGCAGTACTTC

v_call: TRBV29-1
j_call: TRBJ1-2
d_call: .
clone_size: few
cdr3_aa: CSVGATGGYTF
cdr3_nt: TGCAGCGTTGGGGCAACGGGTGGCTACACCTTC

v_call: TRBV29-1
j_call: TRBJ1-6
d_call: TRBD1
clone_size: .
cdr3_aa: CSVKDGQADNSPLHF
cdr3_nt: TGCAGCGTAAAAGACGGACAGGCGGATAATTCACCCCTCCACTTT

v_call: TRBV3-1
j_call: TRBJ2-7
d_call: .
clone_size: .
cdr3_aa: CASREEGTTYEQYF
cdr3_nt: TGTGCCAGCAGAGAGGAGGGCACCACCTACGAGCAGTACTTC

v_call: TRBV6-5
j_call: TRBJ2-5
d_call: .
clone_size: .
cdr3_aa: CASRTGYNEQYF
cdr3_nt: TGTGCCAGCAGAACTGGCTACAATGAGCAGTACTTC

v_call: TRBV2
j_call: TRBJ1-2
d_call: TRBD1
clone_size: .
cdr3_aa: CASSGDRGAYGYTF
cdr3_nt: TGTGCCAGCAGTGGAGACAGGGGCGCCTATGGCTACACCTTC

v_call: TRBV24-1
j_call: TRBJ2-5
d_call: TRBD2
clone_size: few
cdr3_aa: CATSDWASGETQYF
cdr3_nt: TGTGCCACCAGTGATTGGGCTAGCGGAGAGACCCAGTACTTC

v_call: TRBV18
j_call: TRBJ1-2
d_call: TRBD1
clone_size: few
cdr3_aa: CASSPLDRGGDGYTF
cdr3_nt: TGTGCCAGCTCACCATTGGACAGGGGAGGTGACGGCTACACCTTC

v_call: TRBV24-1
j_call: TRBJ1-2
d_call: .
clone_size: .
cdr3_aa: CATSDARRGGYGYTF
cdr3_nt: TGTGCCACCAGTGATGCTAGACGGGGAGGCTATGGCTACACCTTC

v_call: TRBV6-2/TRBV6-3
j_call: TRBJ1-2
d_call: .
clone_size: .
cdr3_aa: CASSYGSRYTF
cdr3_nt: TGTGCCAGCAGTTACGGGTCGCGCTACACCTTC

v_call: TRBV7-2
j_call: TRBJ2-7
d_call: .
clone_size: .
cdr3_aa: CASTRVPHSASYEQYF
cdr3_nt: TGTGCCAGCACCCGGGTGCCGCATAGTGCCTCCTACGAGCAGTACTTC

v_call: TRBV4-3
j_call: TRBJ2-1
d_call: TRBD2
clone_size: .
cdr3_aa: CASSQGSGAGNEQFF
cdr3_nt: TGCGCCAGCAGCCAAGGCAGCGGGGCAGGGAATGAGCAGTTCTTC

v_call: TRBV9
j_call: TRBJ1-4
d_call: .
clone_size: once
cdr3_aa: CASSASNEKLFF
cdr3_nt: TGTGCCAGCAGCGCAAGTAATGAAAAACTGTTTTTT

v_call: TRBV9
j_call: TRBJ2-3
d_call: TRBD1
clone_size: .
cdr3_aa: CASSDRTGDTDTQYF
cdr3_nt: TGTGCCAGCAGCGATAGGACAGGGGACACAGATACGCAGTATTTT

v_call: TRBV7-8
j_call: TRBJ1-3
d_call: .
clone_size: .
cdr3_aa: CASSRTVTGNTIYF
cdr3_nt: TGTGCCAGCAGTAGGACGGTAACTGGAAACACCATATATTTT

v_call: TRBV6-1
j_call: TRBJ2-1
d_call: .
clone_size: .
cdr3_aa: CASTADSPSEDKEQFF
cdr3_nt: TGTGCCAGCACTGCAGACAGTCCAAGTGAGGACAAGGAGCAGTTCTTC